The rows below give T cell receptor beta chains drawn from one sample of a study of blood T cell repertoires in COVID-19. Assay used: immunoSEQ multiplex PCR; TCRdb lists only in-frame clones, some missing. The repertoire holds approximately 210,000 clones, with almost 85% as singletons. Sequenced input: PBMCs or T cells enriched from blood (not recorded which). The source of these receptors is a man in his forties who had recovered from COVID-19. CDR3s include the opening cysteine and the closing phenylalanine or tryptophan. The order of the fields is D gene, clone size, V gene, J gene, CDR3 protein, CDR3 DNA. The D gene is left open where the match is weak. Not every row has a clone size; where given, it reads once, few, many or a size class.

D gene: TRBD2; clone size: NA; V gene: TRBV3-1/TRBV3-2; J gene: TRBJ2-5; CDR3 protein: CASSPRGVAQETQYF; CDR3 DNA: TGTGCCAGCAGCCCGCGGGGGGTCGCCCAAGAGACCCAGTACTTC
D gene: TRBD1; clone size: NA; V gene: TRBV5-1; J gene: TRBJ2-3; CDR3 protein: CASSILGTGTTDTQYF; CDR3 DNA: TGCGCCAGCAGCATCCTCGGGACAGGGACTACAGATACGCAGTATTTT
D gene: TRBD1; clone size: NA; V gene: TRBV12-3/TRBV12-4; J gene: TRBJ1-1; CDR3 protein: CASSIDRESEAFF; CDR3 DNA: TGTGCCAGCAGTATAGACAGGGAGTCTGAAGCTTTCTTT
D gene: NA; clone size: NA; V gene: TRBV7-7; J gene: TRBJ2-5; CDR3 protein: CASSSTQGGETQYF; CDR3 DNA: TGTGCCAGCAGCTCAACACAGGGAGGGGAGACCCAGTACTTC
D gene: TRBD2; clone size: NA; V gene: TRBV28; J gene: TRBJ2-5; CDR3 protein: CASSSPGLAGGETQYF; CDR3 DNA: TGTGCCAGCAGTTCACCGGGACTAGCGGGGGGGGAGACCCAGTACTTC
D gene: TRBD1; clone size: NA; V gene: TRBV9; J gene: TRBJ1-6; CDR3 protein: CASSVVDRGGNSPLHF; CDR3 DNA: TGTGCCAGCAGCGTAGTTGACAGGGGAGGGAATTCACCCCTCCACTTT
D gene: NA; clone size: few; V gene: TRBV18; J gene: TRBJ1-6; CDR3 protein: CASSGQNNSPLHF; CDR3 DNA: TGTGCCAGCTCAGGGCAAAATAATTCACCCCTCCACTTT
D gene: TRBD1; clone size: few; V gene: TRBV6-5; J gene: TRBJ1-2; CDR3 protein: CASTIDREHGYTF; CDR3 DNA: TGTGCCAGCACAATAGACAGGGAACATGGCTACACCTTC
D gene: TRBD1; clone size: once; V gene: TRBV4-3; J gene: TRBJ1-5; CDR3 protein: CASSHLTGGQPQHF; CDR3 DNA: TGCGCCAGCAGCCACCTGACAGGGGGTCAGCCCCAGCATTTT
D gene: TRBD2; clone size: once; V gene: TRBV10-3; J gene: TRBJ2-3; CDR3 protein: CATQGLAGGYGDTQYF; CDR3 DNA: TGTGCCACCCAGGGACTAGCGGGAGGGTATGGAGATACGCAGTATTTT